The source of this T cell receptor (beta chain) is a study of PD-L1 blockade in urothelial cancer. Background on the study: The median number of T cells present in blood samples was 130,000 to 150,000.

Sample time point: peripheral blood 6 weeks after treatment start. Between 1 and 8 samples, pretreatment and on-treatment, were given by each patient. The germline V gene encodes CDR1 KGHSH and CDR2 LQKENI. CDR3 length equals 15 residues. The J segment lost 1 base and the V segment lost 5 bases, leaving 1 base of the junction unmatched. Concerning this clone itself: The antigen remains unidentified.

The repertoire was sequenced with immunoSEQ multiplex PCR; TCRdb's copy has only in-frame clones and lacks some. The top ten clones hold around 1.7% of a sample with roughly 120,000 clones, around 89% of them seen once. Study-wide findings and caveats: Better survival was predicted when blood TCR clonality before treatment fell below the median.

This sequence joins TRBV18 and TRBJ1-4; TRBD1 matches 10 bases. Sequences were derived from PBMCs, sampled around atezolizumab (anti-PD-L1) treatment. The TCR comes from a man aged 55 to 70 with urothelial cancer. CDR3 protein: CASSRDRGTNEKLFF. The CDR3 nucleotides are TGTGCCAGCTCAAGGGACAGGGGAACTAATGAAAAACTGTTTTTT.